A selection of T cell receptor beta chains follows, all from one sample in a study of long-term antiretroviral therapy in people with HIV. Sequencing was performed with immunoSEQ multiplex PCR; in TCRdb, only in-frame clones are kept and a portion is missing. The sample lists around 5,000 clones; more than 70% were seen once. The material was unsorted PBMCs, obtained 1.3 years after starting antiretroviral therapy. The receptors stem from a woman between 45 and 65 years old with HIV. CDR3s include the opening cysteine and the closing phenylalanine or tryptophan. For some rows the clone size is stated as once, few or many, or as a class when expanded; others skip it.

size: NA; V: TRBV6-1; CDR3: CAITLAGATDTQYF
size: NA; V: TRBV5-4; CDR3: CASSPGGTGGLGNEQFF
size: NA; V: TRBV5-1; CDR3: CASSLVGQGAHANTGELFF
size: NA; V: TRBV5-4; CDR3: CASSLQGSYETQYF
size: NA; V: TRBV28; CDR3: CASSPNQGGSYEQYF
size: NA; V: TRBV30; CDR3: CAWSGTDTQYF
size: NA; V: TRBV5-1; CDR3: CASSLSFSTDTQYF
size: NA; V: TRBV30; CDR3: CAWSAKDRGLQPQHF
size: NA; V: TRBV12-5; CDR3: CASGLGTMSLYYEQYF
size: NA; V: TRBV7-3; CDR3: CASSFSGGTDTQYF
size: NA; V: TRBV5-4; CDR3: CASSSGRGDVYGYTF
size: NA; V: TRBV9; CDR3: CASSVFDRAATYEQYF
size: NA; V: TRBV6-5; CDR3: CASSYFQADTQYF
size: NA; V: TRBV5-4; CDR3: CASSLAVAKNIQYF
size: NA; V: TRBV5-8; CDR3: CASSLKGQGTEAFF
size: NA; V: TRBV19; CDR3: CACPGTDSNEQFF
size: NA; V: TRBV19; CDR3: CASSIAGGAQETQYF
size: once; V: TRBV7-9; CDR3: CASSPRPGQGIGQYF
size: NA; V: TRBV27; CDR3: CASSPRGLLNTEAFF
size: NA; V: TRBV5-1; CDR3: CASSFGGLNSNQPQHF
size: NA; V: TRBV19; CDR3: CASGLETQYF
size: NA; V: TRBV7-2; CDR3: CASSHPGFQPGELFF